What follows are 5 T cell receptor beta chains derived from one specimen sequenced in a study of T cell responses to AZD1222 COVID-19 vaccine. Profiling relied on immunoSEQ multiplex PCR, and the TCRdb table lists in-frame clones only, not all of them. The top ten clones hold about 7.1% of a sample with over 100,000 clones, approximately 90% of them seen once. Material: peripheral blood, obtained on day 0 of AZD1222 vaccination. The receptors were gathered from an adult in good health.

The chain couples TRBV3-1 (or the pseudogene TRBV3-2) to TRBJ1-2; D not certain. V was cut by 0 bases and J by 8 bases, with 10 bases left in between. Germline V CDR1 and CDR2: LGHDT, YNNKEL (reference sequence). The CDR3 contains 13 residues. CDR3 bases: TGTGCCAGCAGCCAAGAGGGAGGAGTCGGCTACACCTTC. This codes for CASSQEGGVGYTF.

The CDR3 loop reads CASIPNTGELFF. In DNA form, the CDR3 reads TGTGCCAGCATACCTAACACCGGGGAGCTGTTTTTT. This rearrangement joins TRBV6-5 to TRBJ2-2; D call uncertain. V gave up 7 bases and J gave up 2 bases, with 5 bases separating them. Germline V gene lookup returns CDR1 MNHEY and CDR2 SVGAGI. This CDR3 has 12 residues.

The chain is built from TRBV4-3 and TRBJ2-6; tentative D call: TRBD2 (6 bases). The V end was cut by 1 base, the J end by 0 bases, with 13 bases between. The CDR3 consists of 18 residues. Germline CDR1 is LGHNA and CDR2 is YSLEER. Written as DNA, the CDR3 is TGCGCCAGCAGCCAAGCGCAGGGAGGCGTCTCTGGGGCCAACGTCCTGACTTTC. It codes for CASSQAQGGVSGANVLTF.

This rearrangement joins TRBV5-4 to TRBJ1-4, with unresolved D. Per the germline V gene, CDR1 is SGHNT and CDR2 is YYREEE (reference sequence). The V and J ends lost 0 bases and 10 bases respectively, with 10 bases between them. The CDR3 covers 13 residues. CDR3 nucleotide sequence: TGTGCCAGCAGCTTGGGGGAGCCGGGAAAACTGTTTTTT. This codes for CASSLGEPGKLFF.

The chain is built from TRBV6-5 and TRBJ1-5; D is undetermined. V lost 6 bases and J 7 bases, leaving 16 bases between the germline ends. This CDR3 has 14 residues. Germline lookup yields CDR1 MNHEY and CDR2 SVGAGI. In DNA, the CDR3 is TGTGCCAGCAGATTGGGCCTCGGAGGGCAGCCCCAGCATTTT. Protein: CASRLGLGGQPQHF.